What follows are 26 T cell receptor beta chains derived from one specimen sequenced in a study of early T cells in non-severe SARS-CoV-2 infection. One entry per CDR3 protein, called by TCRdb with MiXCR from the 5' RACE reads. This sample has some 61,000 distinct CDR3 sequences, with under 9% found just once. The specimen comprised whole blood, sampled at baseline. The receptors here all came from an adult who was a healthcare worker with PCR-confirmed SARS-CoV-2 infection or an uninfected control (not recorded which).

The V gene is TRBV19, the J gene TRBJ1-1; D gene uncertain. Trimming took off 3 bases at V and 0 bases at J, with 17 bases between the two ends. The V gene's germline CDR1 is LNHDA and CDR2 SQIVND (reference sequence). The CDR3 is 17 amino acids. The CDR3 loop is CASSISWLYYVNTEAFF. The CDR3 DNA reads as TGTGCCAGTAGTATTTCCTGGTTATATTACGTGAACACTGAAGCTTTCTTT.

This clonotype was observed at least ten times. This chain joins TRBV18 and TRBJ1-1; D is ambiguous. CDR1 is KGHSH, CDR2 LQKENI, per germline. This CDR3 is built from 12 residues. The V and J ends lost 6 bases and 4 bases respectively, with 9 bases between them. The DNA for the CDR3 is TGTGCCAGCTCGCCGGTTGGCACTGAAGCTTTCTTT. Protein product: CASSPVGTEAFF.

This clonotype occurred many times. This rearrangement joins TRBV6-5 to TRBJ1-2; no clear D. Trimming removed 2 bases at V and 4 bases at J, with 17 bases between. Germline-derived CDR1 and CDR2 are MNHEY and SVGAGI. CDR3 length: 16 residues. CDR3 nucleotide sequence: TGTGCCAGCAGTTACGATGGGTCTGGGTCCATCTATGGCTACACCTTC. Protein: CASSYDGSGSIYGYTF.

This clonotype showed up just a few times. The chain combines TRBV11-2 with TRBJ1-1; no clear D gene. This CDR3 has 13 amino acids. Per the germline V gene, CDR1 is SGHAT and CDR2 is FQNNGV. Trimming left V 0 bases short and J 5 bases short, with 7 bases between. The CDR3 nucleotides read TGTGCCAGCAGCTTAGATACAGTGACTGAAGCTTTCTTT. Protein product: CASSLDTVTEAFF.

The rearrangement links TRBV21-1 to TRBJ2-7; the DNA was not used to check the table's D call, TRBD1. TRBV21-1 constitutes a pseudogene. CDR3 length: 15 residues. CDR3 bases: TGTGCCAGCAGCATCCCTGACGGGAGCTCCTACGAGCAGTACTTC. Translation: CASSIPDGSSYEQYF.

This clonotype was counted many times. The V and J genes are TRBV2 and TRBJ2-1; perhaps D is TRBD1 or TRBD2 (7 bases each). The CDR3 has 16 residues. Deletions cut 7 bases from V and 3 bases from J, with 19 bases between. CDR1 SNHLY and CDR2 FYNNEI come from the germline V gene. In nucleotides, the CDR3 is TGTGCCAGCACCAGGGGGAGCCTAGCGGACTACAATGAGCAGTTCTTC. Translating it yields CASTRGSLADYNEQFF. Full variable domain (missing parts from reference TRBV2 and TRBJ2-1): EPEVTQTPSHQVTQMGQEVILRCVPISNHLYFYWYRQILGQKVEFLVSFYNNEISEKSEIFDDQFSVERPDGSNFTLKIRSTKLEDSAMYFCASTRGSLADYNEQFFGPGTRLTVL.

This clonotype occurred a few times. The rearrangement uses TRBV6-1 and TRBJ1-1; 10 bases line up with TRBD1. J lost 5 bases, V lost 6 bases, and 12 bases had no gene match. CDR1 and CDR2 (germline): MNHNS, SASEGT. CDR3 size: 16 residues. The CDR3 sequence is CASRAAGQGLETEAFF. CDR3 DNA: TGTGCCAGCAGGGCGGCGGGACAGGGGTTGGAAACTGAAGCTTTCTTT.

This clonotype has more than one count but fewer than ten. This rearrangement joins TRBV5-4 to TRBJ2-3; TRBD1 agrees at 7 bases. The germline V gene encodes CDR1 SGHNT and CDR2 YYREEE (reference sequence). The CDR3 loop spans 15 amino acids. With V trimmed by 1 base and J by 0 bases, 2 bases remained unmatched. CDR3 residues: CASSLTGASTDTQYF. The CDR3 nucleotides are TGTGCCAGCAGCTTGACAGGGGCTAGCACAGATACGCAGTATTTT.

This clonotype was seen repeatedly, ten times or more. This chain uses TRBV7-9 with TRBJ2-5; unclear D gene. CDR1 and CDR2 (germline): SEHNR, FQNEAQ (reference sequence). V shed 5 bases and J shed 0 bases, with 7 bases lying between them. The CDR3 length is 13 residues. The CDR3 here is CASSPPYQETQYF. In DNA form, the CDR3 reads TGTGCCAGCAGCCCCCCATACCAAGAGACCCAGTACTTC.

The chain employs TRBV6-6 and TRBJ2-5; 7 nucleotides match TRBD1. Trimming took 2 bases from V and 3 from J; bases not matched to a gene: 3. CDR3 length equals 14 residues. The germline CDR1 and CDR2 sequences are MNHNY and SVGAGI (reference sequence). CDR3 protein: CASSYPDREETQYF. The CDR3 region has the DNA TGTGCCAGCAGTTACCCTGACAGGGAAGAGACCCAGTACTTC.

This chain connects TRBV12-3 or TRBV12-4 to TRBJ2-7; D is unresolved. This CDR3 has 15 residues. Deletions cut 1 base from V and 2 bases from J, with 12 bases between. The CDR3, as DNA: TGTGCCAGCAGTTTAGGCGGCGTGGTGACCTACGAGCAGTACTTC. The encoded protein is CASSLGGVVTYEQYF.

This clonotype has a handful of counts. V is TRBV20-1 and J is TRBJ2-7; D unclear. The V gene lost 3 bases and the J gene lost 1 base, with 4 bases spanning the gap. CDR3 length equals 11 residues. Germline CDR1 and CDR2: DFQATT and SNEGSKA (reference sequence). The CDR3 reads CSASLSYEQYF. The CDR3 DNA sequence: TGCAGTGCTAGTCTGTCCTACGAGCAGTACTTC.

This clonotype was picked up many times. The chain joins TRBV24-1 to TRBJ2-1; 11 bases line up with TRBD1. The germline gives CDR1 KGHDR, CDR2 SFDVKD. V lost 5 bases to trimming and J lost 7 bases; unmatched junction nucleotides: 9. The CDR3 loop spans 16 amino acids. CDR3 DNA sequence: TGTGCCACCAGTGGTTTTTCCGGGACAGGGGGAAATGAGCAGTTCTTC. Translated: CATSGFSGTGGNEQFF.

There are a few counts of this clonotype. This chain links TRBV12-3 or TRBV12-4 with TRBJ1-4; D gene uncertain. V lost 3 bases to trimming and J lost 7 bases, with 15 bases between them. CDR3 size: 15 residues. CDR3 sequence (DNA): TGTGCCAGCAGTTTGATTGGCCCAAAACCTGAAAAACTGTTTTTT. It encodes CASSLIGPKPEKLFF.

This clonotype was detected only a few times. The genes are TRBV4-1 and TRBJ2-2; D gene ambiguous. The CDR3 totals 15 residues. Between the trimmed V and J ends, which lost 0 bases and 2 bases, there was a span of 7 bases. CDR1 is MGHRA and CDR2 is YSYEKL in the germline V gene. The CDR3 is CASSQDPFNTGELFF. The CDR3 DNA reads TGCGCCAGCAGCCAAGATCCATTCAACACCGGGGAGCTGTTTTTT.

The chain combines TRBV7-8 with TRBJ2-3; TRBD2 aligns across 10 bases. The germline V gene has CDR1 SGHVS and CDR2 FQNEAQ. The J segment lost 3 bases and the V segment lost 4 bases, leaving 7 bases of the junction unmatched. CDR3 length equals 16 residues. The CDR3 nucleotides are TGTGCCAGCAGCTCCGGACTAGCGGAGCGAACAGATACGCAGTATTTT. The encoded protein is CASSSGLAERTDTQYF. Combining the CDR3 with reference TRBV7-8 and TRBJ2-3 gives the whole variable domain GAGVSQSPRYKVAKRGQDVALRCDPISGHVSLFWYQQALGQGPEFLTYFQNEAQLDKSGLPSDRFFAERPEGSVSTLKIQRTQQEDSAVYLCASSSGLAERTDTQYFGPGTRLTVL.

This rearrangement joins TRBV12-3 or TRBV12-4 to TRBJ2-3, with TRBD2 identical over 13 bases. The V gene end was trimmed by 5 bases and the J gene end by 12 bases; junction bases not matched to a gene: 8. CDR3 size: 14 residues. CDR3 in DNA: TGTGCCAGCAGTACAACAGGACTAGCGGGGGATCAGTATTTT. Protein sequence: CASSTTGLAGDQYF.

In its sample, this clonotype was seen many times. The chain combines TRBV5-6 with TRBJ1-4; D remains ambiguous. CDR3 size: 14 residues. V was trimmed by 4 bases and J by 6 bases, leaving 13 bases between them. The germline V gene has CDR1 SGHDT and CDR2 YYEEEE. The CDR3 DNA reads as TGTGCCAGCAGCGTACTGCGGGGAGATGAAAAACTGTTTTTT. Its translation is CASSVLRGDEKLFF.

This clonotype occurred a few times. The chain combines TRBV3-1 with TRBJ1-2; a possible D gene is TRBD1 (5 bases). The germline V and J ends were trimmed by 4 bases and 1 base, with 16 bases remaining between them. CDR1 is LGHDT, CDR2 YNNKEL, per germline (reference sequence). The CDR3 consists of 16 residues. CDR3 amino acids: CASSPPRETHNYGYTF. The CDR3, as DNA: TGTGCCAGCAGCCCCCCCAGGGAGACCCATAACTATGGCTACACCTTC.

CDR3 sequence (DNA): TGTGCCAGCAGGCCCCTAGCGGGCCGAGCAGGGGAGCAGTTCTTC. Amino acid sequence: CASRPLAGRAGEQFF. The rearrangement joins TRBV6-6 to TRBJ2-1; 8 bases are shared with TRBD2. Germline assignment: CDR1 MNHNY and CDR2 SVGAGI (reference sequence). The CDR3 spans 15 residues. V gave up 6 bases and J gave up 10 bases; unmatched junction bases: 14.

This clonotype was found many times. This chain joins TRBV4-1 and TRBJ2-7, with 7 bases identical to TRBD1. With 1 base clipped from V and 4 bases from J, the junction kept 10 bases outside the gene matches. Germline loops: CDR1 MGHRA, CDR2 YSYEKL. This CDR3 has 16 amino acids. The CDR3 here is CASSQGYGRGWYEQYF. The CDR3 DNA follows: TGCGCCAGCAGCCAAGGATATGGCAGGGGGTGGTACGAGCAGTACTTC.

Ten or more counts support this clonotype. This chain uses TRBV5-1 with TRBJ2-7; D unclear. V dropped 1 base and J dropped 5 bases, with 7 bases sitting between them. The germline CDR1 and CDR2 sequences are SGHRS and YFSETQ. The CDR3 length is 12 residues. This CDR3 reads CASSLPADEQYF. The CDR3 nucleotides read TGCGCCAGCAGCTTGCCGGCCGACGAGCAGTACTTC. Full variable domain (outside the CDR3, taken from reference TRBV5-1 and TRBJ2-7): KAGVTQTPRYLIKTRGQQVTLSCSPISGHRSVSWYQQTPGQGLQFLFEYFSETQRNKGNFPGRFSGRQFSNSRSEMNVSTLELGDSALYLCASSLPADEQYFGPGTRLTVT.

This clonotype was counted at least ten times. The chain carries TRBV12-3 or TRBV12-4 and TRBJ1-1, with no clear D. The CDR3 contains 17 residues. Deletions cut 3 bases from V and 0 bases from J, with 17 bases between. Written as DNA, the CDR3 is TGTGCCAGCAGTTTCATTGCACCCCGGGGATTGAACACTGAAGCTTTCTTT. Its protein product is CASSFIAPRGLNTEAFF.

This clonotype turned up a few times. Here the CDR3 DNA reads TGTGCCAGCAGCAGGGAGGGACTAGCGGGGAACTCCTACGAGCAGTACTTC. Translation gives CASSREGLAGNSYEQYF. This chain joins TRBV11-3 and TRBJ2-7, with TRBD2 identical over 13 bases. The CDR3 consists of 17 residues. The V gene end was trimmed by 5 bases and the J gene end by 0 bases; junction bases not matched to a gene: 7. Germline-derived CDR1 and CDR2 are SGHNT and YENEEA. Looking up the rest from reference TRBV11-3 and TRBJ2-7 gives the full variable domain: EAGVVQSPRYKIIEKKQPVAFWCNPISGHNTLYWYLQNLGQGPELLIRYENEEAVDDSQLPKDRFSAERLKGVDSTLKIQPAELGDSAVYLCASSREGLAGNSYEQYFGPGTRLTVT.

For the CDR3, the DNA is TGTGCCAGCAGTGAATGGCGGGGGGCCAATACGCAGTATTTT. Translated: CASSEWRGANTQYF. The chain carries TRBV6-1 and TRBJ2-3; TRBD2 matches 8 bases. V was pared by 2 bases and J by 7 bases, with 5 bases of the junction left unmatched. CDR1 is MNHNS, CDR2 SASEGT, per germline. There are 14 residues in the CDR3.

This clonotype showed up just a few times. This chain connects TRBV19 to TRBJ2-7; D gene unclear. Germline V gene data show CDR1 as LNHDA and CDR2 as SQIVND (reference sequence). The CDR3 covers 16 residues. Trimming stripped 7 bases from V and 3 bases from J, with 22 bases between. CDR3 in amino acids: CASKDPGPPSLYEQYF. DNA for the CDR3: TGTGCCAGTAAGGACCCCGGACCGCCGTCCCTCTACGAGCAGTACTTC.